This T cell receptor (beta chain) is drawn from a study of T cells in localized non-small cell lung cancer. Notes on the study in general: Longer overall survival associated with higher blood T cell density; shorter survival with higher adjacent-lung clonality.

Germline assignment: CDR1 MDHEN and CDR2 SYDVKM. The J segment lost 0 bases and the V segment lost 7 bases, leaving 5 bases of the junction unmatched. The CDR3 covers 14 residues. Here immunoSEQ multiplex PCR was the method, and the copy in TCRdb shows in-frame clones only, minus some. The data hold about 22,000 clones, with approximately 86% observed a single time. Concerning this clone itself: Antigen specificity is unknown.

The clonotype comes from a man aged 35 to 69 with stage II squamous cell lung carcinoma. The genes are TRBV28 and TRBJ2-7, with 8 bases aligning to TRBD2. This material consisted of PBMCs, taken before any cancer treatment. CDR3 DNA sequence: TGTGCCAGCAAATCGGGAGGGTTCTCCTACGAGCAGTACTTC. It specifies CASKSGGFSYEQYF.